Listed below are T cell receptor beta chains from one sample, sequenced in a study of response to subunit inactivated influenza vaccine. TCRdb re-analysed the RT-PCR reads in MiXCR, keeping a single row per CDR3 protein. The sample has about 500,000 distinct CDR3 sequences, approximately 15% seen once; the top ten hold less than 4%. Sequences were derived from CD4+ T cells sorted from PBMCs, sampled around 25 months after vaccination. All receptors come from a man between 50 and 75 years old who received an inactivated influenza vaccine. The CDR3 runs from the conserved cysteine through the conserved F or W. Each record gives: J gene, D gene, CDR3 length, clone size, V gene, CDR3 DNA, CDR3 protein. A D gene is named only where the DNA matches it firmly. Expanded clones are given a class, and other clones once, few, many or no size at all.

J gene: TRBJ1-2
D gene: TRBD1
CDR3 length: 14
clone size: .
V gene: TRBV15
CDR3 DNA: TGTGCCACCAGCAAAGCGGACAGGGCCTATGGCTACACCTTC
CDR3 protein: CATSKADRAYGYTF

J gene: TRBJ2-5
D gene: TRBD1
CDR3 length: 14
clone size: .
V gene: TRBV27
CDR3 DNA: TGTGCCAGCAGTCGGGACAGGGATGGGGAGACCCAGTACTTC
CDR3 protein: CASSRDRDGETQYF

J gene: TRBJ1-2
D gene: .
CDR3 length: 13
clone size: .
V gene: TRBV20-1
CDR3 DNA: TGCAGTGCTAGAGCTGGAGGGGCCGGAGGCTACACCTTC
CDR3 protein: CSARAGGAGGYTF

J gene: TRBJ2-5
D gene: .
CDR3 length: 14
clone size: few
V gene: TRBV5-1
CDR3 DNA: TGCGCCAGCCGAAGCTTGATTGTGGGGGAGACCCAGTACTTC
CDR3 protein: CASRSLIVGETQYF

J gene: TRBJ2-5
D gene: .
CDR3 length: 14
clone size: few
V gene: TRBV20-1
CDR3 DNA: TGCAGTGCTAGTAGGCGAGGGGTTCGAGAGACCCAGTACTTC
CDR3 protein: CSASRRGVRETQYF

J gene: TRBJ2-3
D gene: .
CDR3 length: 15
clone size: .
V gene: TRBV15
CDR3 DNA: TGTGCCACCAGCAGAGAGAGACTAGGCACAGATACGCAGTATTTT
CDR3 protein: CATSRERLGTDTQYF

J gene: TRBJ2-1
D gene: .
CDR3 length: 12
clone size: .
V gene: TRBV3-1
CDR3 DNA: TGTGCCAGCAGCCGAAGGGCGGGTGAGCAGTTCTTC
CDR3 protein: CASSRRAGEQFF

J gene: TRBJ1-6
D gene: .
CDR3 length: 18
clone size: few
V gene: TRBV4-1
CDR3 DNA: TGCGCCAGCAGCCAAGACGGAGGTACACTTTTCTATAATTCACCCCTCCACTTT
CDR3 protein: CASSQDGGTLFYNSPLHF

J gene: TRBJ2-2
D gene: .
CDR3 length: 13
clone size: few
V gene: TRBV11-2
CDR3 DNA: TGTGCCAGCAGCTCTCCCCAAAGCGGGGAGCTGTTTTTT
CDR3 protein: CASSSPQSGELFF

J gene: TRBJ1-1
D gene: TRBD1
CDR3 length: 15
clone size: .
V gene: TRBV18
CDR3 DNA: TGTGCCAGCTCATTCTATACAGGGGAGTACACTGAAGCTTTCTTT
CDR3 protein: CASSFYTGEYTEAFF

J gene: TRBJ2-6
D gene: .
CDR3 length: 16
clone size: few
V gene: TRBV20-1
CDR3 DNA: TGCAGTGCTATTCAGATCAACAGCTCTGGGGCCAACGTCCTGACTTTC
CDR3 protein: CSAIQINSSGANVLTF

J gene: TRBJ2-3
D gene: TRBD2
CDR3 length: 16
clone size: .
V gene: TRBV14
CDR3 DNA: TGTGCCAGCAGCCCCGGGAGGGGGGTACTCACAGATACGCAGTATTTT
CDR3 protein: CASSPGRGVLTDTQYF

J gene: TRBJ2-2
D gene: .
CDR3 length: 16
clone size: .
V gene: TRBV27
CDR3 DNA: TGTGCCAGCAGTTTTCTTGCAGGGTACCTACCCGGGGAGCTGTTTTTT
CDR3 protein: CASSFLAGYLPGELFF

J gene: TRBJ1-2
D gene: .
CDR3 length: 13
clone size: few
V gene: TRBV29-1
CDR3 DNA: TGCAGCGTTGCCCCCCTCCACTTCTATGGCTACACCTTC
CDR3 protein: CSVAPLHFYGYTF

J gene: TRBJ2-3
D gene: TRBD2
CDR3 length: 15
clone size: .
V gene: TRBV5-4
CDR3 DNA: TGTGCCAGCAGCGCGGGACTAGCGGACACAGATACGCAGTATTTT
CDR3 protein: CASSAGLADTDTQYF

J gene: TRBJ1-4
D gene: .
CDR3 length: 14
clone size: .
V gene: TRBV9
CDR3 DNA: TGTGCCAGCAGCGTAGCACAGCAGAATGAAAAACTGTTTTTT
CDR3 protein: CASSVAQQNEKLFF

J gene: TRBJ1-6
D gene: TRBD1
CDR3 length: 14
clone size: .
V gene: TRBV3-1
CDR3 DNA: TGTGCCAGCAGCGAGACAGGGAGTCGTTCACCCCTCCACTTT
CDR3 protein: CASSETGSRSPLHF

J gene: TRBJ2-4
D gene: TRBD2
CDR3 length: 18
clone size: few
V gene: TRBV4-2
CDR3 DNA: TGTGCCAGCAGCCAAGCGGGACTAGCGGGAAGTGCCAAAAACATTCAGTACTTC
CDR3 protein: CASSQAGLAGSAKNIQYF

J gene: TRBJ2-7
D gene: .
CDR3 length: 13
clone size: few
V gene: TRBV5-1
CDR3 DNA: TGCGCCAGCAGCTTACTGGACAACTACGAGCAGTACTTC
CDR3 protein: CASSLLDNYEQYF

J gene: TRBJ2-5
D gene: .
CDR3 length: 13
clone size: .
V gene: TRBV19
CDR3 DNA: TGTGCCAGTAGTATCGGGAGTATCGAGACCCAGTACTTC
CDR3 protein: CASSIGSIETQYF

J gene: TRBJ1-5
D gene: TRBD1
CDR3 length: 15
clone size: .
V gene: TRBV19
CDR3 DNA: TGTGCCAGTAGTACAACAGGGGGGAGCAATCAGCCCCAGCATTTT
CDR3 protein: CASSTTGGSNQPQHF

J gene: TRBJ2-5
D gene: .
CDR3 length: 12
clone size: .
V gene: TRBV19
CDR3 DNA: TGTGCCAGTGGGACAACAGGAGAGACCCAGTACTTC
CDR3 protein: CASGTTGETQYF

J gene: TRBJ2-5
D gene: .
CDR3 length: 19
clone size: few
V gene: TRBV15
CDR3 DNA: TGTGCCACCAGCAGAGATCAGGGTGGCGGTAGCGGCTACCAAGAGACCCAGTACTTC
CDR3 protein: CATSRDQGGGSGYQETQYF

J gene: TRBJ2-5
D gene: .
CDR3 length: 13
clone size: .
V gene: TRBV20-1
CDR3 DNA: TGCAGTTACCAGGACGGTACCCAAGAGACCCAGTACTTC
CDR3 protein: CSYQDGTQETQYF